These 31 T cell receptor beta chains were sequenced from one sample in a study of cytomegalovirus exposure and HLA in healthy donors. Primers: 60 Vbeta forward and 13 Jbeta reverse. Profiled with immunoSEQ multiplex PCR; TCRdb holds only in-frame clones, not every one. The table includes around 190,000 clones, around three quarters detected once. The sample consisted of PBMCs. These receptors were obtained from a young woman in good health and CMV-seropositive.

The genes are TRBV9 and TRBJ2-7, with TRBD1 matching 12 bases. The CDR3 spans 15 residues. Trimming cost V 3 bases and J 6 bases; bases outside gene matches: 7. Germline lookup yields CDR1 SGDLS and CDR2 YYNGEE. The CDR3 spells CASSATGTGGPEQYF. In DNA form, the CDR3 reads TGTGCCAGCAGCGCCACCGGGACAGGGGGCCCCGAGCAGTACTTC.

CDR3 in amino acids: CASSLDPGLARYEQYF. The CDR3 DNA reads as TGTGCCAGCAGCTTAGACCCCGGACTAGCGCGCTACGAGCAGTACTTC. This chain joins TRBV7-9 and TRBJ2-7; 9 bases line up with TRBD2. The CDR3 is made up of 16 amino acids. Germline lookup yields CDR1 SEHNR and CDR2 FQNEAQ (reference sequence). The J segment lost 3 bases and the V segment lost 1 base, leaving 7 bases of the junction unmatched.

V is TRBV6-1 and J is TRBJ2-1; tentatively, D is TRBD2 (5 bases). This CDR3 region has 14 residues. CDR1 is MNHNS, CDR2 SASEGT, per germline. Trimming stripped 1 base from V and 6 bases from J, with 10 bases between. The CDR3 reads CASSEGRGSNEQFF. CDR3 bases: TGTGCCAGCAGTGAAGGACGGGGAAGCAATGAGCAGTTCTTC.

The J gene is TRBJ2-1, the V gene TRBV12-5; 7 bases match TRBD2. The germline gives CDR1 LGHNT, CDR2 FRNRAP. Germline trimming cut 2 bases from V and 3 bases from J; bases unmatched to any gene: 10. The CDR3 spans 17 residues. The CDR3 bases are TGTGCTAGTGGTTTGCTTGTCGGGGCGGGAGACTACAATGAGCAGTTCTTC. It codes for CASGLLVGAGDYNEQFF.

The rearrangement uses TRBV7-2 and TRBJ1-5, with a tentative D call TRBD1 (6 bases). Germline-derived CDR1 and CDR2 are SGHTA and FQGNSA. CDR3 length: 13 amino acids. V was pared by 4 bases and J by 4 bases, with 8 bases between. The CDR3 bases are TGTGCCAGCAGCTCGCAGGGGAATCAGCCCCAGCATTTT. Amino acid sequence: CASSSQGNQPQHF.

Points on this clone: Germline and junction disagree at one end, which may indicate a read error. The sample has other DNA sequences that encode this CDR3 too. The chain has TRBV28 and TRBJ1-2; D gene unclear. Per the germline V gene, CDR1 is MDHEN and CDR2 is SYDVKM. This CDR3 has 15 residues. Here the CDR3 reads CASSPPRGSQYGYTF. DNA of the CDR3: TGTGCTAGCAGTCCGCCCCGGGGTTCCCAGTATGGCTACACCTTC.

The V call is TRBV30, the J call TRBJ2-1; 7 bases map to TRBD2. Germline-derived CDR1 and CDR2 are GTSNPN and SVGIG (reference sequence). The CDR3 length is 12 residues. Unmatched junction bases numbered 2, after V lost 1 base and J lost 8 bases. Here the CDR3 reads CAWSGTRDEQFF. As DNA, the CDR3 is TGTGCCTGGAGTGGGACTAGAGATGAGCAGTTCTTC.

The CDR3 here is CASSDGGTGGFQPQHF. The DNA for the CDR3 is TGTGCCAGCAGTGACGGCGGGACAGGGGGTTTTCAGCCCCAGCATTTT. The V call is TRBV6-1, the J call TRBJ1-5, with TRBD1 matching 11 bases. Germline CDR1 is MNHNS and CDR2 is SASEGT. The length of the CDR3 is 16 residues. Trimming at V came to 3 bases and at J to 6 bases, leaving 7 bases not matched to a gene.

The chain couples TRBV27 to TRBJ2-5, with D unclear. Germline V gene sequence: CDR1 MNHEY, CDR2 SMNVEV (reference sequence). The CDR3 runs to 14 residues. V shed 5 bases and J shed 1 base, with 11 bases lying between them. This CDR3 is CASSPAQTQETQYF. CDR3 in DNA: TGTGCCAGCAGTCCCGCGCAAACCCAAGAGACCCAGTACTTC.

This chain uses TRBV9 with TRBJ1-2; D is unclear. Per germline, CDR1 SGDLS and CDR2 YYNGEE. V gave up 4 bases and J gave up 5 bases, with 9 bases separating them. This CDR3 is built from 12 residues. The CDR3 sequence: CASSPDSYGYTF. DNA for the CDR3: TGTGCCAGCAGCCCCGACTCGTATGGCTACACCTTC.

The chain recombines TRBV7-2 with TRBJ2-3, with a weak D call TRBD2 (6 bases). The germline V gene encodes CDR1 SGHTA and CDR2 FQGNSA. V lost 4 bases to trimming and J lost 3 bases, with 17 bases between them. The CDR3 runs 16 residues. CDR3 residues: CASSSGDGRWTDTQYF. As DNA, the CDR3 is TGTGCCAGCAGCTCCGGGGACGGGAGATGGACAGATACGCAGTATTTT.

The chain couples TRBV11-2 to TRBJ2-1; D ambiguous. Deletions cut 3 bases from V and 0 bases from J, with 9 bases between. The germline V gene encodes CDR1 SGHAT and CDR2 FQNNGV. The CDR3 spans 15 residues. The CDR3 sequence is CASSLLESSYNEQFF. CDR3 DNA: TGTGCCAGCAGCTTGCTGGAGAGCTCCTACAATGAGCAGTTCTTC.

This clone appeared a few times. The chain combines TRBV6-5 with TRBJ1-2, with 7 positions matching TRBD1. The CDR3 is 15 amino acids. V dropped 0 bases and J dropped 6; count of bases not matched to a gene: 7. The V gene's germline CDR1 is MNHEY and CDR2 SVGAGI. The CDR3 coding sequence is TGTGCCAGCAGTTACTCTACAACAGGGGAACATGGCTACACCTTC. Encoded protein: CASSYSTTGEHGYTF.

The chain couples TRBV28 to TRBJ2-7; D possibly corresponds to TRBD2 (7 bases). Germline CDR1 reads MDHEN; CDR2 reads SYDVKM. The CDR3 consists of 15 residues. V was cut by 2 bases and J by 1 base, with 12 bases left in between. CDR3 coding DNA: TGTGCCAGCAGTTTAGGGGGGGCGCATTCCTACGAGCAGTACTTC. This gives the protein CASSLGGAHSYEQYF.

The chain uses TRBV18 and TRBJ1-3, with a possible D match to TRBD1 (6 bases). V dropped 0 bases and J dropped 0 bases, with 12 bases sitting between them. The CDR3 sequence is 17 residues long. In germline, CDR1 is KGHSH, CDR2 LQKENI. Here the CDR3 reads CASSPPAGDLSGNTIYF. In DNA, the CDR3 is TGTGCCAGCTCACCACCGGCAGGGGATCTCTCTGGAAACACCATATATTTT.

The CDR3 sequence is CASSEDRAQGGEQYF. The CDR3 DNA reads TGTGCCAGCAGTGAAGACCGAGCCCAGGGGGGCGAGCAGTACTTC. This chain uses TRBV2 with TRBJ2-7; D is possibly TRBD1 (7 bases). CDR1 SNHLY and CDR2 FYNNEI come from the germline V gene. The CDR3 contains 15 residues. V was clipped by 1 base and J by 6 bases, with 16 bases between them.

In the case of this clone: This specimen includes other DNA sequences encoding the same CDR3. The V gene is TRBV4-3, the J gene TRBJ1-3; no definite D call. CDR1 LGHNA and CDR2 YSLEER come from the germline V gene. V was clipped by 0 bases and J by 0 bases, with 6 bases between them. CDR3 length: 15 residues. The CDR3 coding sequence is TGCGCCAGCAGCCAAGACCGGAGCTCTGGAAACACCATATATTTT. As protein: CASSQDRSSGNTIYF.

The rearrangement links TRBV6-5 to TRBJ1-1; D not certain. Germline CDR1 MNHEY, CDR2 SVGAGI. The V end lost 4 bases, the J end lost 5 bases, and 20 bases lay between the germline ends. There are 16 residues in the CDR3. As DNA, the CDR3 is TGTGCCAGCAGTTCCTCGGGAGGGTCCGGCGGAACTGAAGCTTTCTTT. Translating it yields CASSSSGGSGGTEAFF.

V is TRBV11-3 and J is TRBJ1-2; 9 bases fit TRBD1. There are 19 residues in the CDR3. V was clipped by 0 bases and J by 3 bases; unmatched bases: 14. Per the germline V gene, CDR1 is SGHNT and CDR2 is YENEEA. The CDR3: CASSLDRGSGTGPYYGYTF. For the CDR3, the DNA is TGTGCCAGCAGCTTAGATCGGGGGTCCGGGACAGGGCCGTACTATGGCTACACCTTC.

The chain combines TRBV5-6 with TRBJ2-1, with a possible D match to TRBD2 (6 bases). Germline-derived CDR1 and CDR2 are SGHDT and YYEEEE. The CDR3 runs 14 residues. Deletions cut 5 bases from V and 2 bases from J, with 11 bases between. The CDR3 sequence is CASSGGFPYNEQFF. The CDR3 DNA is TGTGCCAGCAGTGGGGGGTTCCCCTACAATGAGCAGTTCTTC.

V usage is TRBV19 and J usage is TRBJ2-3, with 9 bases lining up with TRBD2. The V segment lost 6 bases and the J segment 8 bases; nucleotides outside the gene matches: 12. The V gene's germline CDR1 is LNHDA and CDR2 SQIVND (reference sequence). The CDR3 totals 15 residues. The CDR3 is CASSRREGGTGTQYF. The CDR3 DNA sequence: TGTGCCAGTAGCCGGCGGGAGGGCGGGACTGGTACGCAGTATTTT.

The table lists this clone with a count of one. This chain joins TRBV15 and TRBJ1-6; the D is unclear. The CDR3 is 13 amino acids. Looked up from germline, CDR1 is LNHNV and CDR2 is YYDKDF (reference sequence). The V end lost 5 bases, the J end lost 7 bases, and 9 bases lay between the germline ends. The CDR3 nucleotides are TGTGCCACCAGCTGGGCTACCAATTCACCCCTCCACTTT. It translates to CATSWATNSPLHF.

V and J are TRBV2 and TRBJ2-7, with 9 bases that match TRBD1. V lost 4 bases to trimming and J lost 3 bases; unmatched junction nucleotides: 7. The CDR3 runs to 15 residues. Germline values: CDR1 SNHLY, CDR2 FYNNEI. The DNA of the CDR3 is TGTGCCAGCAGTGTCCGGGGGACAGGGTTCTACGAGCAGTACTTC. Protein: CASSVRGTGFYEQYF.

The genes are TRBV28 and TRBJ2-7; 9 nucleotides align to TRBD1. This CDR3 comprises 16 residues. CDR1 is MDHEN, CDR2 SYDVKM, per germline. The junction had 7 bases not matched to a gene; V was cut back by 4 bases and J by 0 bases. The CDR3: CASSSTGQGPSYEQYF. The CDR3 DNA is TGTGCCAGCAGTTCGACCGGACAGGGGCCCTCCTACGAGCAGTACTTC.

The chain couples TRBV9 to TRBJ2-7; TRBD1 matches at 9 bases. Germline V gives CDR1 SGDLS, CDR2 YYNGEE. This CDR3 region has 15 residues. V trimming: 3 bases; J trimming: 1 base; junction bases outside the gene matches: 5. CDR3: CASSARGQGSYEQYF. CDR3 sequence (DNA): TGTGCCAGCAGCGCTAGGGGACAGGGTTCCTACGAGCAGTACTTC.

This chain links TRBV6-6 with TRBJ2-3; 8 nucleotides agree with TRBD1. CDR3 size: 16 residues. Germline trimming cut 7 bases from V and 4 bases from J; bases unmatched to any gene: 13. Germline CDR1 MNHNY, CDR2 SVGAGI (reference sequence). The CDR3, as DNA: TGTGCCAGCACCCCCACAGGGGGTTCAACCGCAGATACGCAGTATTTT. Translation gives CASTPTGGSTADTQYF.

The V gene is TRBV7-9, the J gene TRBJ1-2, with TRBD1 matching 7 bases. Germline V lookup: CDR1 SEHNR, CDR2 FQNEAQ (reference sequence). Germline trimming cut 5 bases from V and 1 base from J; bases unmatched to any gene: 10. CDR3 length: 16 residues. The CDR3 DNA is TGTGCCAGCAGCCTTCCTGGACAGGCGATTAACTATGGCTACACCTTC. This codes for CASSLPGQAINYGYTF.

This clone has a single count. The CDR3 DNA reads as TGTGCCAGTACTCGGGACAGCTTATCCTACAATGAGCAGTTCTTC. It specifies CASTRDSLSYNEQFF. The chain recombines TRBV19 with TRBJ2-1, with 7 bases aligning to TRBD1. This CDR3 is built from 15 residues. CDR1 and CDR2 from the germline V gene are LNHDA and SQIVND (reference sequence). V trimming: 7 bases; J trimming: 1 base; junction bases outside the gene matches: 7. Full variable domain (rest looked up from reference TRBV19 and TRBJ2-1): DGGITQSPKYLFRKEGQNVTLSCEQNLNHDAMYWYRQDPGQGLRLIYYSQIVNDFQKGDIAEGYSVSREKKESFPLTVTSAQKNPTAFYLCASTRDSLSYNEQFFGPGTRLTVL.

This clone was recorded a few times. The chain has TRBV23-1 and TRBJ2-7, with D perhaps TRBD1 (5 bases). TRBV23-1 is placed among ORFs of uncertain function. The V end was cut by 3 bases, the J end by 3 bases, with 9 bases between. The CDR3 runs to 13 residues. The CDR3 loop is CASSQATVYEQYF. CDR3 DNA sequence: TGCGCCAGCAGTCAGGCGACAGTCTACGAGCAGTACTTC.

This clone was seen once. The chain combines TRBV30 with TRBJ2-1; 8 nucleotides line up with TRBD1. With 2 bases clipped from V and 1 base from J, the junction kept 4 bases outside the gene matches. The V gene's germline CDR1 is GTSNPN and CDR2 SVGIG (reference sequence). CDR3 size: 15 residues. CDR3 coding DNA: TGTGCCTGGAGTAGGGACAGGCTGTCCTACAATGAGCAGTTCTTC. Translation: CAWSRDRLSYNEQFF.

In regard to this clone: A junction boundary mismatches the germline segment, possibly from a read error. This rearrangement joins TRBV7-9 to TRBJ2-2; TRBD2 matches at 11 bases. This CDR3 has 17 residues. Germline V gene lookup returns CDR1 SEHNR and CDR2 FQNEAQ (reference sequence). CDR3 amino acids: CSSSLALGTSGTGELFF. The CDR3 DNA sequence: TGTTCCAGCAGCTTAGCGCTTGGGACTAGCGGAACCGGGGAGCTGTTTTTT.